The source of this T cell receptor beta chain is a study of cytotoxic CD8 clonotypes in ibrutinib-treated CLL (dated by TCRdb to the early 2020s). General notes on the study: The cohort was composed of more than ten relapsed/refractory and about 15 treatment-naive patients; IGHV unmutated status was identified in some 17 patients. On average, each sample yielded hundreds of thousands of productive templates and tens of thousands of productive rearrangements. Every sample from remission and from progressive disease was obtained while the patients were still on ibrutinib. Cryopreserved peripheral blood mononuclear cells were collected at three points: before therapy, at response, and at either sustained remission or disease progression. Partial responses were observed in about 25 patients and complete responses in 2; after a median follow-up of around 68 months, remission was maintained in some 14 patients and progression was observed in roughly twelve. Longitudinal samples were obtainable from 26 of the 86 participants in the trial. The response samples were drawn at a median of roughly twelve months into treatment, with a range of roughly 6 to 36 months. The investigation overall reported the following: Public clonotypes were found to be uncommon and were observed to contract or remain stable during treatment; the increase in clonality was shown to reflect expansion of private clonotypes at ibrutinib response. Clonality rose at ibrutinib response, remained stable during sustained remission, and dropped back toward baseline at progression. Baseline clonality exceeded that of age-matched healthy donors and correlated strongly with circulating CD8+ T-cell counts. Sampling times were not matched between sustained-remission and progressing patients, and lymph node repertoires were not studied.

Worth noting for this clone: The antigen it binds to is not known. No base quality information exists; no much larger clone differs at one position.

According to the study, the label for this sample's time point signals: approximately 2 years on ibrutinib. For TCR beta library preparation, 1.5 to 2.5 micrograms of genomic DNA were extracted from the cryopreserved PBMCs. Longitudinal blood samples from CLL patients on ibrutinib monotherapy underwent high-throughput TCR beta sequencing. The patients took part in an open-label, single-center phase 2 trial of ibrutinib monotherapy. Its CDR3 holds 20 amino acids, cysteine through phenylalanine. The entry retains the CDR3 DNA only, 60 bases that are in frame from base 1. Each clonotype received, on average, about 10x coverage in deep resolution sequencing performed on a MiSeq, where the target depth lay between 1 in 1 million and 1 in 200,000 T cells. The immunoSEQ hsTCRB Kit was used to generate TCR beta libraries. The study's own analysis went as follows. The data were analyzed with ImmunoSEQ Analyzer and ImmunoSEQ Data Assistant, and V, D and J gene assignments followed IMGT definitions. Clonality was computed as one minus normalized Shannon entropy of productive rearrangement frequencies, ranging from 0 to 1. Only overrepresented clonotypes making up at least 0.05% of the repertoire of each patient were included in the public clonotype analysis. Roughly 12 age-matched healthy donor repertoires from immuneACCESS were used as controls for clonality. The table was pulled from immuneACCESS by TCRdb, which kept in-frame rearrangements only. Such tables lose some clones; where checked, under half of the loss comes from unresolved V genes, and the rest has no known cause. The V and J calls and clone size come from that table; D and trimming were worked out from the DNA. The sample contains about 130,000 clones, 70% to 90% of them found a single time. Roughly 1.9% of the sample comes from the top ten.

The chain is encoded by TRBV21-1 joined to TRBJ2-6. TRBV21-1 has pseudogene status. The input for sequencing was PBMCs, taken after 24 months of ibrutinib treatment. The sequence was obtained from a human donor with chronic lymphocytic leukemia. The sequence in DNA is TGTGCCAGCAGCTTTGGGGCCCGGGACCTAGCTTCCTCTGGGGCCAACGTCCTGACTTTC. Translated, this is CASSFGARDLASSGANVLTF.